This TCR beta chain was sequenced for a study of CD8 T cells in ankylosing spondylitis. CDR3 length equals 15 residues. Germline V gene sequence: CDR1 DFQATT, CDR2 SNEGSKA (reference sequence). V shed 5 bases, J shed 3 bases, and the junction held 5 bases outside the gene matches. Quantitative 5'-RACE was performed with molecular barcodes, and it yielded the TCR beta libraries. TCRdb re-called the 5' RACE reads with MiXCR, one entry per CDR3 protein. The sample lists under 150,000 distinct CDR3 sequences, roughly an eighth occurring once. Only a few counts were recorded for this clonotype. Its antigen remains unknown. Points from the study as a whole: Seemingly distinctive of ankylosing spondylitis blood was a TCR beta motif formed by eight highly homologous variants.

The TCR sequence derives from a female donor with ankylosing spondylitis or in good health (not recorded which). The V gene is TRBV20-1, the J gene TRBJ2-2, with 11 positions matching TRBD2. Material: blood, either unsorted or a sorted T cell fraction (not recorded which). The CDR3 sequence is CSAAGLADYTGELFF. The CDR3 DNA is TGCAGTGCTGCGGGACTAGCGGATTACACCGGGGAGCTGTTTTTT.